These 13 T cell receptor beta chains were all obtained from the same sample, sequenced in a study of blood T cells in healthy people across ages (dated by TCRdb to 2013 to 2016). Library generation was performed with 5' RACE. Data came from an Illumina HiSeq 2500. The second PCR ran for about 6 to 12 cycles and used a J-beta primer mix along with a sample-barcoded 5' primer. In-frame beta chains were kept once TCRdb had trimmed the public reads at Q25 with fastp and called clones with MiXCR. Every CDR3 protein is listed once, alongside the most common genes and DNA of its rows. Within this sample are about 670,000 distinct CDR3 sequences, with 40% to 45% of them counted one time only. In total, the top ten clones hold about 30% of the sample. The specimen was blood. The receptors shown here come from a man older than 75 in good health.

This clonotype appeared many times. The chain couples TRBV11-3 to TRBJ2-1; the match to TRBD1 covers 9 bases. With V trimmed by 5 bases and J by 3 bases, 8 bases remained unmatched. Germline CDR1 is SGHNT and CDR2 is YENEEA. The CDR3 totals 16 residues. DNA for the CDR3: TGTGCCAGCAGCCGAGCCGGGACAGGGTACTACAATGAGCAGTTCTTC. Residues: CASSRAGTGYYNEQFF.

The J gene is TRBJ2-3, the V gene TRBV28; the D gene could be TRBD1 or TRBD2 (5 bases each). The V end lost 4 bases, the J end lost 4 bases, and 12 bases lay between the germline ends. The CDR3 covers 14 residues. Germline CDR1 is MDHEN and CDR2 is SYDVKM. The CDR3, as DNA: TGTGCCAGCAGTTCCAGGGAGCAGGCAGATACGCAGTATTTT. Its protein is CASSSREQADTQYF.

This clonotype was seen a handful of times. The chain is built from TRBV6-2 or TRBV6-3 and TRBJ1-2; D is possibly TRBD1 (6 bases). CDR1 and CDR2 from the germline V gene are MNHEY and SVGEGT. CDR3 length: 14 amino acids. The V gene lost 2 bases and the J gene lost 4 bases, with 11 bases spanning the gap. The CDR3 spells CASSYDRRTYGYTF. The CDR3 DNA is TGTGCCAGCAGTTACGACAGGCGTACCTATGGCTACACCTTC.

J is TRBJ2-3 and V is TRBV7-3; the D gene is possibly TRBD1 (6 bases). The CDR3 runs 15 residues. CDR1 SGHTA and CDR2 FQGTGA come from the germline V gene. Trimming shortened V by 5 bases and J by 2 bases, and 14 bases separated the two germline ends. In nucleotides, the CDR3 is TGTGCCAGCAGCATAGCTGGGACACACACAGATACGCAGTATTTT. Encoded protein: CASSIAGTHTDTQYF.

This chain connects TRBV11-2 to TRBJ2-3; TRBD2 aligns across 10 bases. V dropped 5 bases and J dropped 0; count of bases not matched to a gene: 14. This CDR3 is 19 amino acids long. Germline assignment: CDR1 SGHAT and CDR2 FQNNGV. The CDR3 sequence is CASSPGLADRCTSTDTQYF. The DNA for the CDR3 is TGTGCCAGCAGCCCCGGACTAGCGGACAGATGTACCAGCACAGATACGCAGTATTTT.

This sequence joins TRBV2 and TRBJ1-1; 7 nucleotides line up with TRBD1. Per the germline V gene, CDR1 is SNHLY and CDR2 is FYNNEI. The CDR3 has 14 amino acids. V gave up 7 bases and J gave up 2 bases; unmatched junction bases: 7. CDR3 DNA sequence: TGTGCCAGCAAACGACAGGGCGTCAACACTGAAGCTTTCTTT. It is translated as CASKRQGVNTEAFF.

This clonotype has only a few counts. The V and J genes are TRBV5-1 and TRBJ2-1; no clear D gene. Germline V CDR1 and CDR2: SGHRS, YFSETQ. V was shortened by 0 bases and J by 9 bases, with 10 bases between the two germline ends. The CDR3 extends over 13 amino acids. The CDR3 DNA reads as TGCGCCAGCAGCTTGGATGGCGGTCCTGAGCAGTTCTTC. Residues: CASSLDGGPEQFF.

The table lists this clonotype with many counts. The chain joins TRBV5-1 to TRBJ2-6, with D perhaps TRBD2 (6 bases). Trimming stripped 7 bases from V and 0 bases from J, with 8 bases between. Germline V gene sequence: CDR1 SGHRS, CDR2 YFSETQ. The CDR3 has 14 amino acids. This chain's CDR3 is CASGGGSGANVLTF. DNA of the CDR3: TGCGCCAGCGGGGGAGGCTCTGGGGCCAACGTCCTGACTTTC.

The chain couples TRBV5-6 to TRBJ2-5; D could derive from TRBD1 or TRBD2 (6 bases each). The CDR3 has 16 residues. Germline assignment: CDR1 SGHDT and CDR2 YYEEEE. V lost 2 bases and J lost 0, with 14 bases in between. The CDR3 DNA sequence: TGTGCCAGCAGCTTTCGACTAGGACAGTACCAAGAGACCCAGTACTTC. This gives the protein CASSFRLGQYQETQYF.

The chain recombines TRBV29-1 with TRBJ2-3; 9 nucleotides agree with TRBD1. The V and J ends lost 7 bases and 2 bases, in that order; junction bases with no gene match: 4. Per the germline V gene, CDR1 is SQVTM and CDR2 is ANQGSEA. CDR3 length equals 13 residues. For the CDR3, the DNA is TGCAGCGCCAGGGACAGGGTCACAGATACGCAGTATTTT. Amino acids: CSARDRVTDTQYF.

The rearrangement uses TRBV18 and TRBJ1-5; D is uncertain. From germline, CDR1 is KGHSH and CDR2 LQKENI. CDR3 length: 15 residues. V lost 2 bases and J 0 bases, leaving 8 bases between the germline ends. CDR3 nucleotides: TGTGCCAGCTCACCATCGCCGGTTAGCAATCAGCCCCAGCATTTT. Translation gives CASSPSPVSNQPQHF.

The chain has TRBV20-1 and TRBJ2-1; D possibly corresponds to TRBD2 (6 bases). Trimming cost V 3 bases and J 4 bases, with 16 bases left between them. CDR3 length: 15 residues. In germline, CDR1 is DFQATT, CDR2 SNEGSKA (reference sequence). The CDR3 DNA reads as TGCAGTGCTAGGAGCGGCCCTAGCGCATACAATGAGCAGTTCTTC. This encodes CSARSGPSAYNEQFF.

This clonotype appeared a few times. This chain joins TRBV5-1 and TRBJ2-7; no firm D call. The germline CDR1 and CDR2 sequences are SGHRS and YFSETQ. The CDR3 is 13 amino acids. With 2 bases removed from V and 6 bases from J, the gap between germline ends came to 12 bases. Here the CDR3 reads CASSLSQLSEQYF. Here the CDR3 DNA reads TGCGCCAGCAGCTTATCACAGCTTAGCGAGCAGTACTTC.